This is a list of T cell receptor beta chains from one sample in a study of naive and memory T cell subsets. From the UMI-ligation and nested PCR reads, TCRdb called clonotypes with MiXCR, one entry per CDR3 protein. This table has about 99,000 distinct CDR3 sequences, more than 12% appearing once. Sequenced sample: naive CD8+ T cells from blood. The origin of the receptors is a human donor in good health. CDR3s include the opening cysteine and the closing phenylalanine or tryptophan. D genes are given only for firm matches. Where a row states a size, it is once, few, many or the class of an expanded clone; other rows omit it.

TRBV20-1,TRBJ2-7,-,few,TGCAGTGCTGACGGCATGGGGGAGCAGTACTTC,CSADGMGEQYF
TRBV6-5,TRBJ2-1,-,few,TGTGCCAGCAGTTCCCCGGGACTCGGTAGCTACAATGAGCAGTTCTTC,CASSSPGLGSYNEQFF
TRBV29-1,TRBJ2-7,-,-,TGCAGCGTTGAGTTGAGGGGAAGTAACGAGCAGTACTTC,CSVELRGSNEQYF
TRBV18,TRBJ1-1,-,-,TGTGCCACCTCACCTCAGCCGATGGACACTGAAGCTTTCTTT,CATSPQPMDTEAFF
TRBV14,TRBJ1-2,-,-,TGTGCCAGCAGCCAAGAGGGTGGAGGCTACACCTTC,CASSQEGGGYTF
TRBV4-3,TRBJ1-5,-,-,TGCGCCAGCAGCCAAGATAGGCAGCCGGATCAGCCCCAGCATTTT,CASSQDRQPDQPQHF
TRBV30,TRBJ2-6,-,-,TGTGCCTGGATGGGACACTCCGGGGCCAACGTCCTGACTTTC,CAWMGHSGANVLTF
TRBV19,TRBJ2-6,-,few,TGTGCCAGCGGGAGCGGGTATGGGGCCAACGTCCTGACTTTC,CASGSGYGANVLTF
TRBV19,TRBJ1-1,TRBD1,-,TGTGCCAGCCAACAGGGGTGGAACTTCATGAACACTGAAGCTTTCTTT,CASQQGWNFMNTEAFF
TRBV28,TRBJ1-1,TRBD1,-,TGTGCCAGCAGTTTATGGTCAGGGGGGGATAGCACTGAAGCTTTCTTT,CASSLWSGGDSTEAFF
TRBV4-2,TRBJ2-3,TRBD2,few,TGTGCCAGCAGCCAAGATGAGAGGGCGGGAGGGCCAATAGATACGCAGTATTTT,CASSQDERAGGPIDTQYF
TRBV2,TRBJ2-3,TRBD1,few,TGTGCCAGCAGTGCTCAGGGACAGGGGGCAGATACGCAGTATTTT,CASSAQGQGADTQYF
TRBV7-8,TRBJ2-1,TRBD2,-,TGTGCCAGCAGCTTCAGACTAGCCGGCAATGAGCAGTTCTTC,CASSFRLAGNEQFF
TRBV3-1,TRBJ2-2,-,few,TGTGCCAGCAGCCAAGATGACGGGGCGGAGCTGTTTTTT,CASSQDDGAELFF
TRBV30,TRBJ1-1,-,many,TGTGCCTGGAGGCCACTGAACACTGAAGCTTTCTTT,CAWRPLNTEAFF
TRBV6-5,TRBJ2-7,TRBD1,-,TGTGCCAGCAGCGGTTGGGACAGGGGGCGCGAGCAGTACTTC,CASSGWDRGREQYF
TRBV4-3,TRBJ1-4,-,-,TGCGCCAGCAGCCAGGGCGTAGGGGGTGAAAAACTGTTTTTT,CASSQGVGGEKLFF
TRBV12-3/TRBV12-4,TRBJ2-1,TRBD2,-,TGTGCCAGCAGATTAGGACTAGCGGGGGGTCCCTACAATGAGCAGTTCTTC,CASRLGLAGGPYNEQFF
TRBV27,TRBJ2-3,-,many,TGTGCCAGCAGTTTACGTCAGAGCACAGATACGCAGTATTTT,CASSLRQSTDTQYF
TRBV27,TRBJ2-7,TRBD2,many,TGTGCCAGCAGTTTCACTCGGGGGGGCTACGAGCAGTACTTC,CASSFTRGGYEQYF
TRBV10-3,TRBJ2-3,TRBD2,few,TGTGCCATCAGTGAGGGGACTAGCTGGGCAGATACGCAGTATTTT,CAISEGTSWADTQYF
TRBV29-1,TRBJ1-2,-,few,TGCAGCGTTGAAGACAACCTGCACGGGCCTGGCTACACCTTC,CSVEDNLHGPGYTF
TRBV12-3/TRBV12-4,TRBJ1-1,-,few,TGTGCCAGCAAAGTGGGACTTGAAGCTTTCTTT,CASKVGLEAFF
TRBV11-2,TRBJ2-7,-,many,TGTGCCAGCAGCTTATACACTGACTCCTACGAGCAGTACTTC,CASSLYTDSYEQYF
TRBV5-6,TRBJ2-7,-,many,TGTGCCAGCAGCGACATTCACTACGAGCAGTACTTC,CASSDIHYEQYF
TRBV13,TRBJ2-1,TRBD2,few,TGTGCCAGCAGCTACAGCACTGGCGGACTAGACAATGAGCAGTTCTTC,CASSYSTGGLDNEQFF
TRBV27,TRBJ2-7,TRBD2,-,TGTGCCAGCAGAAGGACTAGCGGGAGCTCCTACGAGCAGTACTTC,CASRRTSGSSYEQYF
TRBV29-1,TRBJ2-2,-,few,TGCAGCGTTGAAAATACGGACACCGGGGAGCTGTTTTTT,CSVENTDTGELFF
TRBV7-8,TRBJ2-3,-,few,TGTGCCAGCAGCTTGAGACACCTCACAGATACGCAGTATTTT,CASSLRHLTDTQYF
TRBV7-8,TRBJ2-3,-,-,TGTGCCAGCAGCTCGCATGAGGGCGGAACAGATACGCAGTATTTT,CASSSHEGGTDTQYF
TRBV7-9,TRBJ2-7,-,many,TGTGCCAGCAGCCATGAACTAAGCGGAATCTACGAGCAGTACTTC,CASSHELSGIYEQYF
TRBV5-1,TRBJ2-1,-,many,TGCGCCAGCAGTCGAGGCAATGAGCAGTTCTTC,CASSRGNEQFF
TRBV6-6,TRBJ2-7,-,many,TGTGCCAGCAGTTACTCGTCAGGGAATTCCTACGAGCAGTACTTC,CASSYSSGNSYEQYF
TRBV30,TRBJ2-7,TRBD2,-,TGTGCCTGGAGTTGGGCTAGCGGGAGCTACGAGCAGTACTTC,CAWSWASGSYEQYF
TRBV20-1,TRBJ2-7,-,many,TGCAGTGCTAGAGATATCGAGGGTAACTACGAGCAGTACTTC,CSARDIEGNYEQYF
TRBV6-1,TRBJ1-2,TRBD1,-,TGTGGTTCCAGGGGGGGGAGCGGCTACACCTTC,CGSRGGSGYTF
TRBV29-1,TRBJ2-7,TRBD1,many,TGCAGCGTGATAAAGGACAGGAACGCAAATTACGAGCAGTACTTC,CSVIKDRNANYEQYF
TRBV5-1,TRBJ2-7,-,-,TGCGCCAGCAGCGCCACCTTTGGCCGGGACATCGGCCGGGGGTACTTC,CASSATFGRDIGRGYF
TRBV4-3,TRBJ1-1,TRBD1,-,TGCGCCAGCAGCGCGACAGGGGCGAACACTGAAGCTTTCTTT,CASSATGANTEAFF
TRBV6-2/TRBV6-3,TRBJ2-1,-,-,TGTGCCAGCAGTTTGTGGGAGATTGGTTTTAATGAGCAGTTCTTC,CASSLWEIGFNEQFF
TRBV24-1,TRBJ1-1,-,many,TGTGCCACCAGAGTGTCGGGGAGTACTGAAGCTTTCTTT,CATRVSGSTEAFF
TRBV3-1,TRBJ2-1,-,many,TGTGCCAGCAGTCACCAAGGGCGGGCCAATGAGCAGTTCTTC,CASSHQGRANEQFF
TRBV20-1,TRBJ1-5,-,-,TGCAGTGCTAGACCAGTTAGCAATCAGCCCCAGCATTTT,CSARPVSNQPQHF